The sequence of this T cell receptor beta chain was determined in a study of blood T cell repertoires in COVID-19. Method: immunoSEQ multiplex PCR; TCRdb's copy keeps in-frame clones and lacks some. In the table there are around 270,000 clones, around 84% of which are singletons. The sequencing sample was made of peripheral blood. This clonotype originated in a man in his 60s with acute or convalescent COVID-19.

CDR3 sequence reads: CASSQFPLAADTQYF. CDR3 in DNA: TGTGCCAGCAGCCAATTCCCCCTCGCGGCAGATACGCAGTATTTT. The gene calls are TRBV3-1 (or the pseudogene TRBV3-2) and TRBJ2-3, with D unclear. The CDR3 extends over 15 amino acids. V lost 2 bases and J 4 bases, leaving 13 bases between the germline ends. Per the germline V gene, CDR1 is LGHDT and CDR2 is YNNKEL (reference sequence).